This T cell receptor (beta chain) was retrieved from a study of shared clonotypes between healthy human individuals. On the study more broadly: Per-donor plates numbered three CD4 naive, three CD4 memory, two CD8 naive and one CD8 memory. Overall study findings and caveats: Incomplete sequencing of sorted subsets was indicated by rarefaction despite large depth. Non-shared clonotypes had lower generation probabilities than those shared by all four donors. Some naive CD4 clonotypes, about 5%, turned up in common across several donors.

In regard to this clone: Its matching antigen is unknown.

This CDR3 has 14 residues. CDR1 is GTSNPN and CDR2 is SVGIG in the germline V gene (reference sequence). V trimming: 2 bases; J trimming: 4 bases; junction bases outside the gene matches: 3. Method: immunoSEQ multiplex PCR; TCRdb's copy keeps in-frame clones and lacks some. The top ten clones hold roughly 0.39% of a sample with 2 million to 3 million clones, over 85% of them seen once. Sequencing input: naive CD4+ T cells from PBMCs. The subset denotes: CD45RA+ positively selected. This chain links TRBV30 with TRBJ2-2; 8 bases map to TRBD1. The source is a man younger than 30 in good health. Some clones in this sample may be carry-over from other donors' samples. The CDR3 protein is CAWSRQGTTGELFF. The CDR3 DNA reads TGTGCCTGGAGTAGACAGGGGACCACCGGGGAGCTGTTTTTT.